Sequencing of this T cell receptor (beta chain) was carried out in a study of blood T cell repertoires in COVID-19. On this clone itself: The same CDR3 can be traced to other DNA sequences in this sample.

Per the study methods: Reference gene primer amplification in the assay estimated nucleated cell counts. Sequencing was performed with immunoSEQ multiplex PCR; in TCRdb, only in-frame clones are kept and a portion is missing. That table furnishes V, J and clone size, whereas the DNA furnished D and trimming. This table has 110,000 or so clones, 85% appearing once. Germline V CDR1 and CDR2: MNHEY, SVGAGI. The V end was cut by 3 bases, the J end by 6 bases, with 16 bases between. The CDR3 is made up of 15 amino acids. Sequenced material: peripheral blood. This chain uses TRBV6-5 with TRBJ2-3; possibly TRBD1 for D (7 bases). This TCR derives from a human donor in a cohort sampled during active COVID-19. This CDR3 reads CASSYGLTGRDTQYF. The CDR3, as DNA: TGTGCCAGCAGTTATGGGCTGACAGGGAGGGATACGCAGTATTTT.